This section outlines one TCR beta chain sequence together with its context. Per the authors' pipeline: Nucleated cell counts were estimated from reference gene primer amplification. The protocol was immunoSEQ multiplex PCR, while the TCRdb copy is restricted to in-frame clones and leaves out a portion. V and J calls and clone size come straight from that table; D and trimming were deduced from the DNA. The repertoire holds 110,000 or so clones, more than 80% seen once, with roughly 4.4% in the top ten. This entry is derived from a study of blood T cell repertoires in COVID-19. For the study at large: Material from acute and convalescent COVID-19 was sourced from the United States, Italy and Spain. T cells, B-cell-depleted T cells, or PBMCs supplied cDNA or gDNA.

V was cut by 5 bases and J by 5 bases, with 18 bases left in between. Germline V gene sequence: CDR1 LGHDT, CDR2 YNNKEL (reference sequence). The CDR3 is 15 residues long. The chain links TRBV3-1 (or the pseudogene TRBV3-2) to TRBJ2-5; perhaps TRBD1 as D (6 bases). The sample consisted of peripheral blood. The TCR originated in a woman aged 50 to 60 with acute or convalescent COVID-19. The CDR3 region has the DNA TGTGCCAGCAGCGCACTAAGAGGGGGTCCCGAGACCCAGTACTTC. It codes for CASSALRGGPETQYF.